This T cell receptor (beta chain) was obtained from a study of PD-1 blockade in mismatch repair-deficient tumors. Using immunoSEQ multiplex PCR, the repertoire was profiled, and TCRdb retains in-frame clones only, with some absent. Of about 25,000 clones listed, roughly 84% are singletons. PCR or immunohistochemistry showed mismatch repair deficiency in every enrolled patient. The TCR-sequenced patients were a few responders to pembrolizumab. J lost 1 base, V lost 6 bases, and 4 bases had no gene match. CDR1 is LNHDA and CDR2 is SQIVND in the germline V gene (reference sequence). CDR3 length: 15 amino acids. Broader study findings: Tumor-resident clones, often undetectable pretreatment in blood, expanded then contracted after pembrolizumab.

With regard to this clone: Its matching antigen is unknown.

This sample comprised PBMCs, obtained before pembrolizumab treatment. The sequence was obtained from an adult with mismatch repair-deficient cancer. V usage is TRBV19 and J usage is TRBJ2-2; TRBD1 agrees at 8 bases. The CDR3 bases are TGTGCCAGTAGGCGGACAGGGATGAACACCGGGGAGCTGTTTTTT. Amino acids: CASRRTGMNTGELFF.